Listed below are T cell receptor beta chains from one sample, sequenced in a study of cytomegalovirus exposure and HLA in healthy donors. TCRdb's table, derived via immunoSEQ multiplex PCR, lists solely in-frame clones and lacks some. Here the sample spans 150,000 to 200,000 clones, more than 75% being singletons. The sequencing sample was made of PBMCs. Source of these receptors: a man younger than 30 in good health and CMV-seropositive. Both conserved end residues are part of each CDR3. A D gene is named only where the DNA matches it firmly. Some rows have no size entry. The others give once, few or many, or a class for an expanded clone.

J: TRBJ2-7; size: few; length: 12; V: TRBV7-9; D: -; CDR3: CASSDSSYEQYF; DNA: TGTGCCAGCAGCGACAGCTCCTACGAGCAGTACTTC
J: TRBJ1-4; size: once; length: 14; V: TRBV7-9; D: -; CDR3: CASSFGGADEKLFF; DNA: TGTGCCAGCAGCTTTGGGGGGGCGGATGAAAAACTGTTTTTT
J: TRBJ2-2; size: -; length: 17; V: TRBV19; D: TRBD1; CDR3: CASSIARTGTDTGELFF; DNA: TGTGCCAGTAGTATAGCTAGGACAGGGACGGACACCGGGGAGCTGTTTTTT
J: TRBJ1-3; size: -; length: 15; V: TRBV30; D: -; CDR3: CAGGGPLSSGNTIYF; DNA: TGTGCCGGCGGTGGCCCGTTGAGCTCTGGAAACACCATATATTTT
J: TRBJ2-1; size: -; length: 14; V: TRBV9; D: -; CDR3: CASSPRLRPNEQFF; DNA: TGTGCCAGCAGCCCCCGACTTCGGCCTAATGAGCAGTTCTTC
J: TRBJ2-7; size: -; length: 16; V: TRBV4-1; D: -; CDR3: CASSQVDGEGAYEQYF; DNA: TGCGCCAGCAGCCAAGTCGACGGAGAAGGGGCCTACGAGCAGTACTTC
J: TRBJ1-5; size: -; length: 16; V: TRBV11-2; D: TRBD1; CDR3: CASSLGPGGFNQPQHF; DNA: TGTGCCAGCAGCTTAGGGCCAGGGGGGTTCAATCAGCCCCAGCATTTT
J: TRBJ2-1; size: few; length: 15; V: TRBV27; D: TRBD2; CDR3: CASHPIGGRVYEQFF; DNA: TGTGCCAGCCACCCTATAGGCGGGAGAGTCTATGAGCAGTTCTTC
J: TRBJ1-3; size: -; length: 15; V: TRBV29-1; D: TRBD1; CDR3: CSARAGTGAGNTIYF; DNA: TGCAGCGCCAGGGCCGGGACAGGGGCTGGAAACACCATATATTTT
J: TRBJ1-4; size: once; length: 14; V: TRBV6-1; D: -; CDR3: CASWGGHANEKLFF; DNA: TGTGCCAGCTGGGGAGGGCACGCTAATGAAAAACTGTTTTTT
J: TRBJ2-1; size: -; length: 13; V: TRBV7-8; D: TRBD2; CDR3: CASSRTSGNEQFF; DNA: TGTGCCAGCAGCCGGACTAGCGGAAATGAGCAGTTCTTC
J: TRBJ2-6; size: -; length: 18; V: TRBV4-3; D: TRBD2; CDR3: CASSQDSLGGAGANVLTF; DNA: TGCGCCAGCAGCCAAGATAGTCTGGGGGGGGCTGGGGCCAACGTCCTGACTTTC
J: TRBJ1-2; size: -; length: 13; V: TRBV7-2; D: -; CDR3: CASSLTDSHGYTF; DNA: TGTGCCAGCAGCTTAACAGACAGCCATGGCTACACCTTC
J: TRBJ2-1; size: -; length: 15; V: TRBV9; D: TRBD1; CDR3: CASSGPDRGPNEQFF; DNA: TGTGCCAGCAGCGGCCCGGACAGGGGTCCCAATGAGCAGTTCTTC
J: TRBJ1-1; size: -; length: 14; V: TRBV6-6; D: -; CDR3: CASSYPGENTEAFF; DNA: TGTGCCAGCAGTTACCCAGGGGAGAACACTGAAGCTTTCTTT
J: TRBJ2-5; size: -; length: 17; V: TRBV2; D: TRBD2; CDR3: CASSAYLGLAGIETQYF; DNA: TGTGCCAGCAGCGCATACTTGGGACTAGCGGGGATAGAGACCCAGTACTTC
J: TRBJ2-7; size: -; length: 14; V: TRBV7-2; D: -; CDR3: CASSPPGASYEQYF; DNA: TGTGCCAGCAGCCCCCCTGGGGCCAGCTACGAGCAGTACTTC
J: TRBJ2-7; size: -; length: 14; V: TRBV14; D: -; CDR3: CASSQGERAYEQYF; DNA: TGTGCCAGCAGCCAAGGCGAGCGGGCCTACGAGCAGTACTTC
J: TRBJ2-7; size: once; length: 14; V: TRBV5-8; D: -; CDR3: CASSRDTRGYEQYF; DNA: TGTGCCAGCAGCCGCGACACCCGGGGGTACGAGCAGTACTTC
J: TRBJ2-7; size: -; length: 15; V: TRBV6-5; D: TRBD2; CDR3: CASSSPGRSSYEQYF; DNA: TGTGCCAGCAGTTCCCCCGGGAGGAGCTCCTACGAGCAGTACTTC
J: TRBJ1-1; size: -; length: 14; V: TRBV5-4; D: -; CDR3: CASSSGQRNTEAFF; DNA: TGTGCCAGCAGCTCTGGACAGAGGAACACTGAAGCTTTCTTT
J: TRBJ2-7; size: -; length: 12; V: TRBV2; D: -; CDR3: CASSTGGHEQYF; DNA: TGTGCCAGCAGTACGGGGGGCCACGAGCAGTACTTC
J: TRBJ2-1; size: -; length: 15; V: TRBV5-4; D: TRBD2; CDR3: CASSTRTSGGAEQFF; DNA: TGTGCCAGCAGCACAAGGACTAGCGGGGGGGCCGAGCAGTTCTTC
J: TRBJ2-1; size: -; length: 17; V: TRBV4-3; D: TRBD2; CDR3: CASSQDGASGSYNEQFF; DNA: TGCGCCAGCAGCCAAGATGGAGCTAGCGGCTCCTACAATGAGCAGTTCTTC
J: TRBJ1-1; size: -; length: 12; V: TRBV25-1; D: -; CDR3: CASSDRNTEAFF; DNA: TGTGCCAGCAGTGACAGGAACACTGAAGCTTTCTTT
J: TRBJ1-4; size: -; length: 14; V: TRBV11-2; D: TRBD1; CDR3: CASSPQGTNEKLFF; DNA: TGTGCCAGCAGCCCACAGGGGACTAATGAAAAACTGTTTTTT
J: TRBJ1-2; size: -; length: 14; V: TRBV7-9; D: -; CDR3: CASSFGSRDYGYTF; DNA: TGTGCCAGCAGCTTCGGGAGCAGGGACTATGGCTACACCTTC
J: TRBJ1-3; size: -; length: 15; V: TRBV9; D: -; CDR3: CASSDSPSSGNTIYF; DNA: TGTGCCAGCAGCGATTCACCTAGCTCTGGAAACACCATATATTTT
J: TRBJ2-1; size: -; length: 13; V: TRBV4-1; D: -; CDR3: CASSQGGPGEQFF; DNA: TGCGCCAGCAGCCAAGGAGGGCCCGGAGAGCAGTTCTTC
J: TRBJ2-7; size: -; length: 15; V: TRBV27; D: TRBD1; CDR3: CASSLSTGARYEQYF; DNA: TGTGCCAGCAGCTTGTCGACAGGGGCGAGATACGAGCAGTACTTC
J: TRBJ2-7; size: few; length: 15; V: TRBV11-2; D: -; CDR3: CASSVGGLTQGEQYF; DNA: TGTGCCAGCAGCGTCGGAGGACTAACCCAAGGAGAGCAGTACTTC
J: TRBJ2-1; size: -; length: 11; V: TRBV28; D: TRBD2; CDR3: CASSREGRQFF; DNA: TGTGCCAGCAGTAGGGAGGGCAGGCAGTTCTTC
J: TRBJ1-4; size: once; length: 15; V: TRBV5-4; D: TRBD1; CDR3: CASSSWTGGSEKLFF; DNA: TGTGCCAGCAGCTCCTGGACAGGAGGTTCAGAAAAACTGTTTTTT
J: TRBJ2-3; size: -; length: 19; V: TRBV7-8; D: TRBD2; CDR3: CASSLAGLLAGEDTDTQYF; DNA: TGTGCCAGCAGCTTAGCGGGTTTGTTAGCGGGGGAAGACACAGATACGCAGTATTTT
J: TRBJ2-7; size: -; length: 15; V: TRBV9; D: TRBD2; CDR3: CASSAGLSGDYEQYF; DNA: TGTGCCAGCAGCGCGGGGCTCAGCGGGGACTACGAGCAGTACTTC
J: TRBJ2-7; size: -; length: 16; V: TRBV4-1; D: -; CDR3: CASSQGGGTISYEQYF; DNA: TGCGCCAGCAGCCAAGGCGGCGGAACTATCTCCTACGAGCAGTACTTC
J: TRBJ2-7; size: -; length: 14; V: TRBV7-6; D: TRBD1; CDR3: CASSRSDRGHEQYF; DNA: TGTGCCAGCAGCCGATCCGACAGGGGGCACGAGCAGTACTTC
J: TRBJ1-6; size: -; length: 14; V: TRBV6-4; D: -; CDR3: CASSDRTSSSPLHF; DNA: TGTGCCAGCAGTGACCGCACGAGTAGTTCACCCCTCCACTTT
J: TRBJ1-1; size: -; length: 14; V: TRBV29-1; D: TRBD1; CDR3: CSARTGQMNTEAFF; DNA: TGCAGCGCAAGGACAGGTCAAATGAACACTGAAGCTTTCTTT
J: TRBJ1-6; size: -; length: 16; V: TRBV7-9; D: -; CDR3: CASSLFIGANNSPLHF; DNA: TGTGCCAGCAGCTTATTCATAGGGGCCAATAATTCACCCCTCCACTTT
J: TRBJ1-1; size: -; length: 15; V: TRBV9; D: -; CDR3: CASSAGATGRTEAFF; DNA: TGTGCCAGCAGCGCAGGGGCAACAGGGCGTACTGAAGCTTTCTTT
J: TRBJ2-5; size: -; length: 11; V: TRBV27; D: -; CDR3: CASSSGETQYF; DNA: TGTGCCAGCAGTTCGGGAGAGACCCAGTACTTC
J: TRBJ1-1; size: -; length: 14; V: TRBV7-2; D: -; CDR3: CASSLVKGQTEAFF; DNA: TGTGCCAGCAGCTTAGTGAAGGGGCAGACTGAAGCTTTCTTT
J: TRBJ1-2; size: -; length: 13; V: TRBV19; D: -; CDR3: CASSIDRDYGYTF; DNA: TGTGCCAGTAGTATAGACAGGGATTATGGCTACACCTTC
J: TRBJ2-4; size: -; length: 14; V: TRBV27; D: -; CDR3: CAGHPIRGKNIQYF; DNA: TGTGCCGGCCATCCCATTAGGGGCAAAAACATTCAGTACTTC
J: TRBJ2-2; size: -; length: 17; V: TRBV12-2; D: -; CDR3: CASRFGLAGVQTGELFF; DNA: TGTGCAAGTCGCTTCGGGCTAGCGGGAGTCCAAACCGGGGAGCTGTTTTTT
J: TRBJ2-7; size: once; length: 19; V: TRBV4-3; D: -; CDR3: CASSHKISQGLPLPYEQYF; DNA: TGCGCCAGCAGCCACAAAATTTCCCAGGGCTTGCCGTTACCCTACGAGCAGTACTTC
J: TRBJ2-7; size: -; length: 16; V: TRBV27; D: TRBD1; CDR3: CASSRGTVSSSYEQYF; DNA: TGTGCCAGCAGCCGAGGGACAGTATCATCTTCCTACGAGCAGTACTTC
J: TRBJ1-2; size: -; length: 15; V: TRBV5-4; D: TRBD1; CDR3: CASRRPGQGAYGYTF; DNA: TGTGCCAGCAGACGGCCGGGACAGGGTGCGTATGGCTACACCTTC
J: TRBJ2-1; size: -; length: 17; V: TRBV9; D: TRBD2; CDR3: CASSPRGAGGHLNEQFF; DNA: TGTGCCAGCAGCCCTCGGGGAGCGGGGGGGCATCTGAATGAGCAGTTCTTC